This paragraph covers one T cell receptor beta chain sequence. This record belongs to a study of blood T cell repertoires in COVID-19. The wider study: The United States, Italy and Spain provided the acute and convalescent COVID-19 samples.

Data came from immunoSEQ multiplex PCR; TCRdb stores just in-frame clones and leaves some out. The data show under 450,000 clones, with roughly 87% seen just once and 2.5% to 3.5% held by the top ten. The CDR3 extends over 15 amino acids. V dropped 3 bases and J dropped 7; count of bases not matched to a gene: 8. Germline loops: CDR1 SGHKS, CDR2 YYEKEE (reference sequence). Living in 24 US areas, the participants were between roughly 18 and 95 years of age. This clonotype originated in a woman in her twenties or thirties who had recovered from COVID-19. This rearrangement joins TRBV5-5 to TRBJ2-1, with 9 bases matching TRBD1. Sequenced input: PBMCs or T cells enriched from blood (not recorded which). This CDR3 reads CASSSRQGELNEQFF. CDR3 DNA: TGTGCCAGCAGCTCCCGACAGGGGGAGTTGAATGAGCAGTTCTTC. The full variable domain, with the rest looked up from reference TRBV5-5 and TRBJ2-1, is DAGVTQSPTHLIKTRGQQVTLRCSPISGHKSVSWYQQVLGQGPQFIFQYYEKEERGRGNFPDRFSARQFPNYSSELNVNALLLGDSALYLCASSSRQGELNEQFFGPGTRLTVL.